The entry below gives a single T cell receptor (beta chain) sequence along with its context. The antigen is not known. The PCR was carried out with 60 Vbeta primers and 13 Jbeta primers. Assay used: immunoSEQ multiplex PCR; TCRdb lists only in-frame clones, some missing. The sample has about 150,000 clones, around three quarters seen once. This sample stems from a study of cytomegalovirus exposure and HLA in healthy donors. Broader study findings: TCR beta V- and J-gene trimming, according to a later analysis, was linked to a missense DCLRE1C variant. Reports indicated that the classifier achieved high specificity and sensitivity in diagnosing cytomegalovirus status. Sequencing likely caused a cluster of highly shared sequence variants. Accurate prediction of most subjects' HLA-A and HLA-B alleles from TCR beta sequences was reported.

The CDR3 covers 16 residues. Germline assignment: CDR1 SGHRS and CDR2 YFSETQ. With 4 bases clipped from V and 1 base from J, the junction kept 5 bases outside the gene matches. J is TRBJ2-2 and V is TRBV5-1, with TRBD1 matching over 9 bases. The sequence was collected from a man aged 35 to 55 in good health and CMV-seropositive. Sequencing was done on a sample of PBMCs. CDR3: CASSILGQGNTGELFF. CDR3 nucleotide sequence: TGCGCCAGCAGCATCCTGGGACAGGGGAACACCGGGGAGCTGTTTTTT. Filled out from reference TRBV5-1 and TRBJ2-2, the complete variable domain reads KAGVTQTPRYLIKTRGQQVTLSCSPISGHRSVSWYQQTPGQGLQFLFEYFSETQRNKGNFPGRFSGRQFSNSRSEMNVSTLELGDSALYLCASSILGQGNTGELFFGEGSRLTVL.